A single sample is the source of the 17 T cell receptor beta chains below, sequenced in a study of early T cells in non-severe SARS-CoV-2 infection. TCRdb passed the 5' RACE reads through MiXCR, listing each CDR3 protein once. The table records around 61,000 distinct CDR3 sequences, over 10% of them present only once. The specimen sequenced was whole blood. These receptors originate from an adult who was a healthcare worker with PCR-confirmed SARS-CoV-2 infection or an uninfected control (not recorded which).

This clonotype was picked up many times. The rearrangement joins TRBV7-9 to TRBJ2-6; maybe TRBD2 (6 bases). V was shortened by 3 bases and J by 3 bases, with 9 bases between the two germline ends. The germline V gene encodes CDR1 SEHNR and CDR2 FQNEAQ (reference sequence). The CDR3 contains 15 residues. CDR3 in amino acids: CASSFRENGANVLTF. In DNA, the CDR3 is TGTGCCAGCAGCTTTCGGGAGAATGGGGCCAACGTCCTGACTTTC.

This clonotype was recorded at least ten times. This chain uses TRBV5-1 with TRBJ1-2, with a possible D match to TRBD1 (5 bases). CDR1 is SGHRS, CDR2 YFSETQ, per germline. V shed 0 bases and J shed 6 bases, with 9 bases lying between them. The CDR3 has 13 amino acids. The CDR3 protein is CASSLEGVDGYTF. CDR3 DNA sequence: TGCGCCAGCAGCTTGGAAGGGGTGGATGGCTACACCTTC.

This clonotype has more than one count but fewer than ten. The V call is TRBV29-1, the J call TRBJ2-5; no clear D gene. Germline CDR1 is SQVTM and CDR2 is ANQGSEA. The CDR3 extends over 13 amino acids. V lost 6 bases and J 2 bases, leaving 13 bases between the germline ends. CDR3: CSVQWWEQETQYF. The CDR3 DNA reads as TGCAGCGTGCAATGGTGGGAACAAGAGACCCAGTACTTC.

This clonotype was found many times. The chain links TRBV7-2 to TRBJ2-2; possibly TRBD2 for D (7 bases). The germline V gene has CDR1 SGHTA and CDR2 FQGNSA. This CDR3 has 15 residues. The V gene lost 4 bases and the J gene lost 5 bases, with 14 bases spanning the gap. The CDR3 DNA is TGTGCCAGCAGCTCCGGGGGGCCGGGGACCGGGGAGCTGTTTTTT. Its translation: CASSSGGPGTGELFF.

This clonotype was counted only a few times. CDR3 DNA sequence: TGTGCTAGTGGTTTGATAAATGAGCAGTTCTTC. Translating it yields CASGLINEQFF. The chain recombines TRBV12-5 with TRBJ2-1; D gene ambiguous. Looked up from germline, CDR1 is LGHNT and CDR2 is FRNRAP. Trimming cost V 2 bases and J 7 bases, with 3 bases left between them. CDR3 length: 11 residues.

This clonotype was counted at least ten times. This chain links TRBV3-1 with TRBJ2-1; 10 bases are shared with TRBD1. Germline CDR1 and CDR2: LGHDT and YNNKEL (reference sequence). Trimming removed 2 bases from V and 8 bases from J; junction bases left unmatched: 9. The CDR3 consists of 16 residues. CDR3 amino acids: CASSQRQGAKVDEQFF. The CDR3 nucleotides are TGTGCCAGCAGCCAAAGACAGGGGGCGAAGGTTGATGAGCAGTTCTTC.

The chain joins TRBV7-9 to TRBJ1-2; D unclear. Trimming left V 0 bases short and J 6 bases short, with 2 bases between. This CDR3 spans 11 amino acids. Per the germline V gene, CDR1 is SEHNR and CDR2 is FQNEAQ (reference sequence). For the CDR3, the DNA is TGTGCCAGCAGCTTAGCGCATGGCTACACCTTC. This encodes CASSLAHGYTF.

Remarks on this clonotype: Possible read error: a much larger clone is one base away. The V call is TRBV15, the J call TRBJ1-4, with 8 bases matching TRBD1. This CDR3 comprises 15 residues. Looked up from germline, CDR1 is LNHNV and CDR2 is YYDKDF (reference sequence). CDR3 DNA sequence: TGTGTCACCAGCAGAGAAACAGGGGGAAGTGAAAAACTGTTTTTT. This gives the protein CVTSRETGGSEKLFF.

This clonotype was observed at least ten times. As DNA, the CDR3 is TGTGCCACCAGTGATTCCACAGGGGGATACTACAATGAGCAGTTCTTC. Its translation: CATSDSTGGYYNEQFF. The genes are TRBV24-1 and TRBJ2-1, with 8 bases identical to TRBD1. Germline values: CDR1 KGHDR, CDR2 SFDVKD. The CDR3 loop spans 16 amino acids. J gave up 3 bases and V 2 bases, and 5 bases lay outside the gene matches.

As DNA, the CDR3 is TGTGCCAGCAGCGTGGGGACGGAACCCTACGAGCAGTACTTC. Protein sequence: CASSVGTEPYEQYF. The J gene is TRBJ2-7, the V gene TRBV9; D possibly matches TRBD1 or TRBD2 (5 bases each). Germline V CDR1 and CDR2: SGDLS, YYNGEE. V was shortened by 2 bases and J by 2 bases, with 11 bases between the two germline ends. There are 14 residues in the CDR3. Full variable domain (outside the CDR3, taken from reference TRBV9 and TRBJ2-7): DSGVTQTPKHLITATGQRVTLRCSPRSGDLSVYWYQQSLDQGLQFLIQYYNGEERAKGNILERFSAQQFPDLHSELNLSSLELGDSALYFCASSVGTEPYEQYFGPGTRLTVT.

The CDR3 reads CASSQPGQEGNTIYF. The CDR3 DNA follows: TGTGCCAGCAGCCAACCGGGACAAGAAGGAAACACCATATATTTT. The chain recombines TRBV16 with TRBJ1-3, with D maybe TRBD1 (6 bases). CDR3 size: 15 residues. Germline-derived CDR1 and CDR2 are KGHSY and FQNENV. Trimming removed 2 bases from V and 4 bases from J, with 12 bases in between.

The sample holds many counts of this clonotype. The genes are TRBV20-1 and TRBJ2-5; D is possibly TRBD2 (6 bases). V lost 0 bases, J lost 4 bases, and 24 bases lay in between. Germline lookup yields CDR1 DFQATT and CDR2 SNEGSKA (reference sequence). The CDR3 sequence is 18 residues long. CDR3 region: CSARDPRPLRGKGETQYF. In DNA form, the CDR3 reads TGCAGTGCTAGAGACCCCCGCCCCCTTCGCGGGAAGGGAGAGACCCAGTACTTC.

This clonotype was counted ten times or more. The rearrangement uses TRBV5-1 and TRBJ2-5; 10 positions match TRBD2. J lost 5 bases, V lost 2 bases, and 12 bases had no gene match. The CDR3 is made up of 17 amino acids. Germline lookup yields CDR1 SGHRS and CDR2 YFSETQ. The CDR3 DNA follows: TGCGCCAGCAGCTTTCCCGGACTAGCGGTCCCTGGGGAGACCCAGTACTTC. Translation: CASSFPGLAVPGETQYF.

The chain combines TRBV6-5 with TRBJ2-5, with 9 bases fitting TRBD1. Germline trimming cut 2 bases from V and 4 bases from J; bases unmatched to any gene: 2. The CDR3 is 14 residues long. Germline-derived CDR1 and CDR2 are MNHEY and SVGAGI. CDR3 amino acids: CASSYRDRVETQYF. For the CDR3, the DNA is TGTGCCAGCAGTTACAGGGACAGGGTAGAGACCCAGTACTTC.

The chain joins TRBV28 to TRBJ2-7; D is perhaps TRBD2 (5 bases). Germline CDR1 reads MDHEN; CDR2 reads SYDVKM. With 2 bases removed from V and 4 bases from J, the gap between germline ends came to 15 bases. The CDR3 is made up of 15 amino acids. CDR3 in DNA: TGTGCCAGCAGTTTACATAGCGCCCACTCATACGAGCAGTACTTC. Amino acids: CASSLHSAHSYEQYF. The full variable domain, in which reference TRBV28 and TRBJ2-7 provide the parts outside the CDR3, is DVKVTQSSRYLVKRTGEKVFLECVQDMDHENMFWYRQDPGLGLRLIYFSYDVKMKEKGDIPEGYSVSREKKERFSLILESASTNQTSMYLCASSLHSAHSYEQYFGPGTRLTVT.

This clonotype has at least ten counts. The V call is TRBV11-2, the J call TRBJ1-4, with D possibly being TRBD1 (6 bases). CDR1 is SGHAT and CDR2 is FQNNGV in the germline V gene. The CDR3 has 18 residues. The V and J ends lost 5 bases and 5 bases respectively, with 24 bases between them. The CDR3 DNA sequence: TGTGCCAGCAGCCCCGGGACACCATTTTGGGGACAAAATGAAAAACTGTTTTTT. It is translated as CASSPGTPFWGQNEKLFF.

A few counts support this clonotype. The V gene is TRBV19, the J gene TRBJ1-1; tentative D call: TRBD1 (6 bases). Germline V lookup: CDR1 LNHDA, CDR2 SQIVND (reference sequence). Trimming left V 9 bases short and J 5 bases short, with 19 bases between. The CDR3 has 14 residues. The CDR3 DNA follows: TGTGCCAGCTGCGGGGGCCTCCGACCGACTGAAGCTTTCTTT. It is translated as CASCGGLRPTEAFF.